A selection of T cell receptor beta chains follows, all from one sample in a study of cytomegalovirus exposure and HLA in healthy donors. Only in-frame clones appear in the TCRdb table, and some are missing; sequencing was by immunoSEQ multiplex PCR. The top ten hold approximately 2.6% of the sample, which has about 90,000 clones, roughly 80% seen once. Sequenced: PBMCs. The receptor set was obtained from a man under 40 in good health and CMV-seronegative. CDR3s include the opening cysteine and the closing phenylalanine or tryptophan. D genes are given only for firm matches. Rows may omit the clone size; those that give it use once, few, many or a size class.

j_call d_call v_call clone_size cdr3_aa cdr3_nt
TRBJ2-2 . TRBV7-9 . CASVRPGLGNTGELFF TGTGCCAGCGTCCGGCCAGGGCTAGGGAACACCGGGGAGCTGTTTTTT
TRBJ2-5 TRBD2 TRBV28 . CASSSGLAGPRRETQYF TGTGCCAGCAGTTCGGGACTAGCGGGGCCGCGGAGGGAGACCCAGTACTTC
TRBJ2-7 . TRBV7-2 . CASSTYTSWVTLYEQYF TGTGCCAGCAGCACCTATACATCGTGGGTGACACTCTACGAGCAGTACTTC
TRBJ2-3 TRBD2 TRBV6-6 . CASSSGLAGFTDTQYF TGTGCCAGCAGTTCGGGACTAGCGGGTTTCACAGATACGCAGTATTTT
TRBJ1-2 . TRBV27 . CATRGQFYGYTF TGTGCCACCCGGGGACAATTCTATGGCTACACCTTC
TRBJ2-7 TRBD1 TRBV28 . CASSYSWTGVPYEQYF TGTGCCAGCAGTTATTCTTGGACAGGGGTGCCCTACGAGCAGTACTTC
TRBJ1-5 . TRBV7-9 . CASSSGQSPANSNQPQHF TGTGCCAGCAGCAGCGGACAGTCTCCTGCCAATAGCAATCAGCCCCAGCATTTT
TRBJ1-4 TRBD1 TRBV4-1 . CASSQSPGQYNEKLFF TGCGCCAGCAGCCAAAGCCCGGGACAGTATAATGAAAAACTGTTTTTT
TRBJ1-4 . TRBV7-8 . CASSPQGGGNNEKLFF TGTGCCAGCAGCCCCCAAGGGGGGGGCAATAATGAAAAACTGTTTTTT
TRBJ1-1 TRBD1 TRBV19 . CASSPGQVNTEAFF TGTGCCAGTAGTCCCGGACAGGTTAACACTGAAGCTTTCTTT
TRBJ1-1 TRBD1 TRBV5-1 . CASSPGQVPTEAFF TGCGCCAGCAGCCCAGGACAGGTTCCCACTGAAGCTTTCTTT
TRBJ1-2 . TRBV7-2 . CASSLVGGNYGYTF TGTGCCAGCAGCTTAGTTGGGGGGAACTATGGCTACACCTTC
TRBJ1-2 TRBD1 TRBV19 . CASSMDGQVAYGYTF TGTGCCAGTAGTATGGACGGACAGGTAGCCTATGGCTACACCTTC
TRBJ2-5 . TRBV20-1 few CSARPGETQYF TGCAGTGCTAGGCCAGGGGAGACCCAGTACTTC
TRBJ2-1 TRBD1 TRBV29-1 . CSVVPGQGSYNEQFF TGCAGCGTAGTGCCGGGACAGGGTTCCTACAATGAGCAGTTCTTC
TRBJ1-1 . TRBV29-1 few CSVEDGGADEAFF TGCAGCGTTGAAGATGGGGGGGCAGATGAAGCTTTCTTT
TRBJ2-5 . TRBV12-5 . CASGYTGTQYF TGTGCTAGTGGTTACACGGGGACCCAGTACTTC
TRBJ2-7 TRBD1 TRBV9 . CASSPGQGAREQYF TGTGCCAGCAGCCCGGGACAGGGGGCTCGAGAGCAGTACTTC
TRBJ1-2 TRBD1 TRBV6-1 . CASSEGQGAGGYTF TGTGCCAGCAGTGAGGGACAGGGAGCGGGTGGCTACACCTTC
TRBJ2-7 TRBD1 TRBV5-1 . CASFDGTGVYEQYF TGCGCCAGCTTTGACGGGACAGGGGTTTACGAGCAGTACTTC
TRBJ2-5 TRBD1 TRBV19 once CASSIQGDLQETQYF TGTGCCAGTAGTATACAGGGGGATCTTCAAGAGACCCAGTACTTC
TRBJ2-6 . TRBV19 . CASRAKGTGANVLTF TGTGCCAGTCGAGCGAAAGGCACTGGGGCCAACGTCCTGACTTTC
TRBJ1-2 TRBD1 TRBV6-4 . CASSPGGWNYGYTF TGTGCCAGCAGTCCAGGGGGCTGGAACTATGGCTACACCTTC
TRBJ2-7 . TRBV6-6 few CASSEHYEQYF TGTGCCAGCAGTGAGCACTACGAGCAGTACTTC
TRBJ1-2 TRBD1 TRBV7-8 . CASSGQGISGYTF TGTGCCAGCAGCGGACAGGGGATAAGTGGCTACACCTTC
TRBJ1-2 . TRBV7-2 . CASSPRDYGYTF TGTGCCAGCAGCCCCCGAGACTATGGCTACACCTTC
TRBJ1-1 . TRBV2 . CASSSDRTREAFF TGTGCCAGCAGCAGCGACAGGACGAGGGAAGCTTTCTTT
TRBJ1-3 . TRBV30 . CAAGYSGNTIYF TGTGCCGCAGGGTACTCTGGAAACACCATATATTTT
TRBJ1-1 . TRBV7-3 once CASSLVASAEAFF TGTGCCAGCAGCTTAGTTGCGAGCGCTGAAGCTTTCTTT
TRBJ1-1 TRBD1 TRBV7-8 once CASSSGTGGAGFQLKAFF TGTGCCAGCAGCTCCGGGACAGGGGGCGCGGGATTCCAATTAAAAGCTTTCTTT
TRBJ2-7 TRBD1 TRBV7-9 . CASSQTGVTYEQYF TGTGCCAGCAGCCAGACAGGGGTTACCTACGAGCAGTACTTC
TRBJ1-5 . TRBV7-6 . CASSLAPEDQPQHF TGTGCCAGCAGCTTAGCGCCAGAAGATCAGCCCCAGCATTTT
TRBJ2-7 TRBD2 TRBV6-4 once CASSEMAGVNYEQYF TGTGCCAGCAGTGAGATGGCGGGGGTAAACTACGAGCAGTACTTC
TRBJ2-6 . TRBV7-6 once CASRYAGFDSGANVLTF TGTGCCAGCAGGTATGCGGGGTTTGACTCTGGGGCCAACGTCCTGACTTTC
TRBJ1-2 TRBD1 TRBV7-9 . CASSAGQGVYGYTF TGTGCCAGCAGCGCCGGGCAGGGGGTATATGGCTACACCTTC
TRBJ1-1 . TRBV2 . CASSDRVAEAFF TGTGCCAGCAGTGACCGGGTGGCGGAAGCTTTCTTT
TRBJ1-5 TRBD1 TRBV7-9 . CASSSSAGQAFNQPQHF TGTGCCAGCAGCTCCTCCGCGGGACAGGCGTTCAATCAGCCCCAGCATTTT
TRBJ1-5 . TRBV6-5 . CASSRGASQPQHF TGTGCCAGTTCACGGGGGGCAAGCCAGCCCCAGCATTTT
TRBJ1-1 . TRBV6-6 . CASSYRDFMGAFF TGTGCCAGCAGTTACCGGGATTTCATGGGGGCTTTCTTT
TRBJ1-1 TRBD1 TRBV20-1 . CSARGQPEAFF TGCAGTGCTAGGGGACAGCCTGAAGCTTTCTTT
TRBJ1-4 . TRBV4-2 once CASSQGAGAREKLFF TGTGCCAGCAGCCAAGGTGCAGGGGCCCGCGAAAAACTGTTTTTT
TRBJ2-7 TRBD1 TRBV27 . CASSDRAYEQYF TGTGCCAGTTCGGACAGGGCGTACGAGCAGTACTTC
TRBJ2-3 TRBD2 TRBV5-4 . CASSQDGVAGTQYF TGTGCCAGCAGTCAGGACGGGGTAGCGGGGACCCAGTATTTT
TRBJ2-1 TRBD1 TRBV14 . CASSPTGVTNEQFF TGTGCCAGCAGCCCAACAGGGGTTACCAATGAGCAGTTCTTC
TRBJ2-7 TRBD1 TRBV18 . CASSPLRTQDRGPYEQYF TGTGCCAGCTCACCACTAAGAACGCAGGACAGGGGGCCCTACGAGCAGTACTTC
TRBJ2-7 TRBD2 TRBV5-4 . CASSVGEGRLQYF TGTGCCAGCAGCGTTGGGGAGGGCCGGCTGCAGTACTTC
TRBJ1-6 . TRBV4-3 once CASSQDSSYNSPLHF TGCGCCAGCAGCCAAGACAGCTCCTATAATTCACCCCTCCACTTT
TRBJ1-4 . TRBV25-1 . CASKDSFNEKLFF TGTGCCAGCAAGGACAGCTTTAATGAAAAACTGTTTTTT
TRBJ1-1 . TRBV9 once CASSVSGSGTEAFF TGTGCCAGCAGCGTATCAGGGTCGGGCACTGAAGCTTTCTTT
TRBJ2-5 TRBD2 TRBV5-8 . CARRGAVKGETQYF TGTGCCAGGCGGGGGGCCGTCAAGGGAGAGACCCAGTACTTC
TRBJ1-2 . TRBV7-9 . CASSLSGQLGYTF TGTGCCAGCAGCTTATCTGGACAGCTTGGCTACACCTTC
TRBJ1-1 TRBD1 TRBV27 once CASSLIQGISGTEAFF TGTGCCAGCAGCCTTATACAGGGGATATCTGGCACTGAAGCTTTCTTT
TRBJ1-2 . TRBV5-1 . CASSDKQGYGYTF TGCGCCAGCAGCGACAAACAGGGATATGGCTACACCTTC
TRBJ1-5 TRBD1 TRBV6-6 . CASSTGQGQPQHF TGTGCCAGCAGTACGGGACAGGGTCAGCCCCAGCATTTT
TRBJ2-2 . TRBV5-1 . CASSLDFPTGFTGELFF TGCGCCAGCAGCTTGGACTTCCCGACAGGATTCACCGGGGAGCTGTTTTTT